What follows are 27 T cell receptor beta chains derived from one specimen sequenced in a study of cytomegalovirus exposure and HLA in healthy donors. With 60 Vbeta and 13 Jbeta primers, the PCR was carried out. The protocol was immunoSEQ multiplex PCR, while the TCRdb copy is restricted to in-frame clones and leaves out a portion. The data hold approximately 170,000 clones, with about 85% observed a single time. The sample was PBMCs. The receptors originated from a woman aged 45-59 years in good health and CMV-seropositive.

The chain combines TRBV19 with TRBJ2-3; weak D call: TRBD1 (6 bases). Between the trimmed V and J ends, which lost 6 bases and 4 bases, there was a span of 23 bases. The V gene's germline CDR1 is LNHDA and CDR2 SQIVND (reference sequence). CDR3 length equals 17 residues. The CDR3 sequence: CASRTTSVGAGADTQYF. The CDR3 region has the DNA TGTGCCAGTAGGACCACCTCCGTGGGGGCTGGGGCAGATACGCAGTATTTT.

The rearrangement links TRBV7-9 to TRBJ1-1; D might be TRBD1 (5 bases). The CDR3 runs 14 residues. Germline CDR1 and CDR2: SEHNR and FQNEAQ (reference sequence). The germline V and J ends were trimmed by 0 bases and 4 bases, with 9 bases remaining between them. The CDR3 DNA follows: TGTGCCAGCAGCTTAGCGATGGGGGGCACTGAAGCTTTCTTT. Protein product: CASSLAMGGTEAFF.

V gene TRBV5-1 combines with J gene TRBJ2-3; a possible D gene is TRBD2 (5 bases). Germline V gives CDR1 SGHRS, CDR2 YFSETQ. This CDR3 region has 18 residues. The V and J ends lost 1 base and 0 bases respectively, with 18 bases between them. The CDR3 loop reads CASSLPLLGEGSTDTQYF. The CDR3 DNA follows: TGCGCCAGCAGCTTGCCCCTTTTGGGTGAGGGCAGCACAGATACGCAGTATTTT.

The chain joins TRBV10-3 to TRBJ2-1; D remains ambiguous. There are 14 residues in the CDR3. Germline assignment: CDR1 ENHRY and CDR2 SYGVKD. Trimming took off 3 bases at V and 2 bases at J, with 8 bases between the two ends. The CDR3 nucleotides are TGTGCCATCAGTGACGAGGTCCCCTACAATGAGCAGTTCTTC. This translates into CAISDEVPYNEQFF.

The chain couples TRBV18 to TRBJ1-2; tentative D call: TRBD1 (5 bases). From germline, CDR1 is KGHSH and CDR2 LQKENI. Deletions cut 4 bases from V and 3 bases from J, with 18 bases between. This CDR3 region has 16 residues. Written as DNA, the CDR3 is TGTGCCAGCTCACTCGCCCTCGGCAGGGTAGACTATGGCTACACCTTC. Translated, it gives CASSLALGRVDYGYTF.

In its sample, this clone was seen once. The rearrangement joins TRBV11-1 to TRBJ2-2; a possible D gene is TRBD2 (6 bases). With 4 bases removed from V and 0 bases from J, the gap between germline ends came to 12 bases. Germline CDR1 and CDR2: SGHAT and FQDESV (reference sequence). CDR3 size: 16 residues. For the CDR3, the DNA is TGTGCCAGCAGCTCAGCGCGGGGCTCGAACACCGGGGAGCTGTTTTTT. Amino acids: CASSSARGSNTGELFF. Supplemented by reference TRBV11-1 and TRBJ2-2, the full variable domain reads EAEVAQSPRYKITEKSQAVAFWCDPISGHATLYWYRQILGQGPELLVQFQDESVVDDSQLPKDRFSAERLKGVDSTLKIQPAELGDSAMYLCASSSARGSNTGELFFGEGSRLTVL.

The V call is TRBV6-5, the J call TRBJ1-2, with D possibly matching TRBD1 (6 bases). This CDR3 is built from 15 residues. Per the germline V gene, CDR1 is MNHEY and CDR2 is SVGAGI. The V and J ends lost 5 bases and 2 bases respectively, with 15 bases between them. CDR3 sequence reads: CASSLTLGTNYGYTF. The CDR3 nucleotides read TGTGCCAGCAGTCTTACCCTTGGGACAAACTATGGCTACACCTTC.

V and J are TRBV14 and TRBJ2-3; weak D call: TRBD1 (6 bases). CDR3 size: 16 residues. CDR1 and CDR2 from the germline V gene are SGHDN and FVKESK. Trimming left V 5 bases short and J 2 bases short, with 17 bases between. DNA for the CDR3: TGTGCCAGCAGCACCTCAGGGACACGTTCCACAGATACGCAGTATTTT. Protein product: CASSTSGTRSTDTQYF. Based on the CDR3 plus reference TRBV14 and TRBJ2-3, the full variable domain is EAGVTQFPSHSVIEKGQTVTLRCDPISGHDNLYWYRRVMGKEIKFLLHFVKESKQDESGMPNNRFLAERTGGTYSTLKVQPAELEDSGVYFCASSTSGTRSTDTQYFGPGTRLTVL.

The chain combines TRBV27 with TRBJ1-2, with D unclear. Trimming removed 6 bases from V and 10 bases from J, with 21 bases in between. There are 14 residues in the CDR3. Germline-derived CDR1 and CDR2 are MNHEY and SMNVEV (reference sequence). This chain's CDR3 is CASSPNFEEPTYTF. DNA of the CDR3: TGTGCCAGCAGCCCCAATTTTGAGGAGCCTACCTACACCTTC.

This clone was observed a single time. The chain recombines TRBV4-2 with TRBJ2-3; 8 bases agree with TRBD2. The CDR3 contains 16 residues. Germline assignment: CDR1 LGHNA and CDR2 YNFKEQ. Unmatched junction bases numbered 5, after V lost 1 base and J lost 2 bases. CDR3 sequence reads: CASSQVGGVYTDTQYF. CDR3 nucleotides: TGTGCCAGCAGCCAAGTCGGGGGGGTCTACACAGATACGCAGTATTTT.

V usage is TRBV27 and J usage is TRBJ2-1, with 10 nucleotides matching TRBD2. CDR1 and CDR2 (germline): MNHEY, SMNVEV (reference sequence). V shed 6 bases, J shed 11 bases, and the junction held 13 bases outside the gene matches. The CDR3 is made up of 15 amino acids. The CDR3 DNA sequence: TGTGCCAGCAGCACCGGGACTAGCGAAAGGGGGAAGCAGTTCTTC. This sequence encodes CASSTGTSERGKQFF.

The chain is built from TRBV30 and TRBJ1-2; a possible D gene is TRBD1 (5 bases). This CDR3 contains 13 residues. V was shortened by 0 bases and J by 7 bases, with 12 bases between the two germline ends. Per the germline V gene, CDR1 is GTSNPN and CDR2 is SVGIG (reference sequence). CDR3 coding DNA: TGTGCCTGGAGTGTTCTCCCGGGGGGTGGCTACACCTTC. Amino acids: CAWSVLPGGGYTF.

The rearrangement uses TRBV5-1 and TRBJ2-1, with TRBD2 matching over 8 bases. After removal of 0 bases from V and 5 bases from J, the junction contained 4 bases not matched to a gene. Per germline, CDR1 SGHRS and CDR2 YFSETQ. The CDR3 is made up of 15 amino acids. The CDR3 coding sequence is TGCGCCAGCAGCTTGGGGGCTAGCGGGCACAATGAGCAGTTCTTC. This translates into CASSLGASGHNEQFF.

The chain is built from TRBV5-4 and TRBJ1-2, with TRBD1 identical over 9 bases. Unmatched junction bases numbered 8, after V lost 7 bases and J lost 4 bases. Per germline, CDR1 SGHNT and CDR2 YYREEE (reference sequence). CDR3 length: 14 residues. CDR3 in DNA: TGTGCCAGCGGCATACAGGGGGCGACCTATGGCTACACCTTC. Translating it yields CASGIQGATYGYTF.

The sample holds a few counts of this clone. The gene calls are TRBV4-2 and TRBJ1-4; 8 positions match TRBD1. This CDR3 spans 13 amino acids. CDR1 LGHNA and CDR2 YNFKEQ come from the germline V gene. Trimming cost V 5 bases and J 7 bases; bases outside gene matches: 3. The CDR3 DNA sequence: TGTGCCAGCAGCAGGACAGGGAGTGAAAAACTGTTTTTT. Encoded protein: CASSRTGSEKLFF.

The CDR3 nucleotides read TGCGCCAGCAGCGAGATGGGGGGGACCTACGAGCAGTACTTC. As protein: CASSEMGGTYEQYF. This chain connects TRBV5-1 to TRBJ2-7, with 7 nucleotides matching TRBD2. This CDR3 region has 14 residues. With 4 bases clipped from V and 2 bases from J, the junction kept 6 bases outside the gene matches. Germline V lookup: CDR1 SGHRS, CDR2 YFSETQ.

V usage is TRBV2 and J usage is TRBJ2-7; 10 bases are shared with TRBD2. The V segment lost 10 bases and the J segment 1 base; nucleotides outside the gene matches: 7. The germline gives CDR1 SNHLY, CDR2 FYNNEI. This CDR3 comprises 14 residues. Here the CDR3 reads CATEKGLASYEQYF. The CDR3 nucleotides are TGTGCCACCGAAAAGGGACTAGCGTCCTACGAGCAGTACTTC. The full variable domain, completed using reference TRBV2 and TRBJ2-7, is EPEVTQTPSHQVTQMGQEVILRCVPISNHLYFYWYRQILGQKVEFLVSFYNNEISEKSEIFDDQFSVERPDGSNFTLKIRSTKLEDSAMYFCATEKGLASYEQYFGPGTRLTVT.

This rearrangement joins TRBV28 to TRBJ2-1; TRBD2 might be the D (5 bases). V was shortened by 6 bases and J by 5 bases, with 11 bases between the two germline ends. Germline V gene lookup returns CDR1 MDHEN and CDR2 SYDVKM. This CDR3 contains 13 residues. The CDR3 loop reads CASRLVAHNEQFF. The CDR3 nucleotides are TGTGCCAGCAGACTAGTAGCCCACAATGAGCAGTTCTTC. The full variable domain, in which reference TRBV28 and TRBJ2-1 provide the parts outside the CDR3, is DVKVTQSSRYLVKRTGEKVFLECVQDMDHENMFWYRQDPGLGLRLIYFSYDVKMKEKGDIPEGYSVSREKKERFSLILESASTNQTSMYLCASRLVAHNEQFFGPGTRLTVL.

The chain links TRBV11-2 to TRBJ2-7; D is unclear. CDR1 SGHAT and CDR2 FQNNGV come from the germline V gene. This CDR3 spans 14 amino acids. Trimming left V 1 base short and J 1 base short, with 8 bases between. CDR3 protein: CASSLVAASYEQYF. The CDR3 bases are TGTGCCAGCAGCTTAGTGGCGGCTTCCTACGAGCAGTACTTC.

J is TRBJ2-7 and V is TRBV28; 8 nucleotides agree with TRBD1. Germline trimming cut 6 bases from V and 12 bases from J; bases unmatched to any gene: 16. The CDR3 has 14 amino acids. CDR1 and CDR2 (germline): MDHEN, SYDVKM. CDR3 sequence reads: CASRASGQDPRMYF. CDR3 coding DNA: TGTGCCAGCAGAGCCTCGGGACAGGACCCCCGGATGTACTTC.

This chain joins TRBV5-1 and TRBJ1-6, with D possibly matching TRBD1 (5 bases). Trimming pared 0 bases from V and 7 bases from J, leaving 8 bases between. Germline assignment: CDR1 SGHRS and CDR2 YFSETQ. The CDR3 is made up of 14 amino acids. CDR3 protein: CASSLEGMNSPLHF. The DNA for the CDR3 is TGCGCCAGCAGCTTGGAGGGGATGAATTCACCCCTCCACTTT. The entire variable domain, with the rest obtained from reference TRBV5-1 and TRBJ1-6, is as follows: KAGVTQTPRYLIKTRGQQVTLSCSPISGHRSVSWYQQTPGQGLQFLFEYFSETQRNKGNFPGRFSGRQFSNSRSEMNVSTLELGDSALYLCASSLEGMNSPLHFGNGTRLTVT.

This chain connects TRBV6-6 to TRBJ1-2; TRBD1 aligns across 11 bases. This CDR3 comprises 15 residues. Germline assignment: CDR1 MNHNY and CDR2 SVGAGI (reference sequence). The V and J ends lost 2 bases and 6 bases, in that order; junction bases with no gene match: 5. The CDR3 is CASSYRDRGGNGYTF. The CDR3 DNA follows: TGTGCCAGCAGTTACCGGGACAGGGGGGGGAATGGCTACACCTTC.

In its sample, this clone was seen a few times. The V call is TRBV29-1, the J call TRBJ2-3; maybe TRBD1 (5 bases). Germline V gives CDR1 SQVTM, CDR2 ANQGSEA. V dropped 2 bases and J dropped 1 base, with 10 bases sitting between them. This CDR3 contains 14 residues. Here the CDR3 DNA reads TGCAGCGTTGAATGGGCCAGGGGCACAGATACGCAGTATTTT. It yields the protein CSVEWARGTDTQYF.

V and J are TRBV6-1 and TRBJ1-1, with D unresolved. In germline, CDR1 is MNHNS, CDR2 SASEGT. Trimming stripped 7 bases from V and 1 base from J, with 7 bases between. The CDR3 totals 12 residues. CDR3 in amino acids: CASTPQNTEAFF. Here the CDR3 DNA reads TGTGCCAGCACCCCACAGAACACTGAAGCTTTCTTT.

The rearrangement joins TRBV7-2 to TRBJ2-5; 7 bases align to TRBD1. Germline V lookup: CDR1 SGHTA, CDR2 FQGNSA. The V gene end was trimmed by 5 bases and the J gene end by 9 bases; junction bases not matched to a gene: 3. The CDR3 extends over 11 amino acids. CDR3 region: CASSPGQAQYF. As DNA, the CDR3 is TGTGCCAGCAGCCCCGGACAGGCCCAGTACTTC.

This clone was found a few times. The chain recombines TRBV7-2 with TRBJ1-4, with 9 bases matching TRBD1. Germline trimming cut 5 bases from V and 2 bases from J; bases unmatched to any gene: 9. Germline V gene data show CDR1 as SGHTA and CDR2 as FQGNSA. The CDR3 has 17 residues. The CDR3: CASSETRGQGTNEKLFF. CDR3 DNA sequence: TGTGCCAGCAGCGAGACCCGCGGACAGGGGACTAATGAAAAACTGTTTTTT.

This chain uses TRBV7-2 with TRBJ2-2; TRBD2 matches 7 bases. The trim removed 1 base at V and 6 bases at J, leaving 11 bases unmatched. The CDR3 is made up of 17 amino acids. CDR1 is SGHTA and CDR2 is FQGNSA in the germline V gene. The CDR3 protein is CASSLDGLGTIAGELFF. CDR3 DNA sequence: TGTGCCAGCAGCTTAGATGGGTTGGGGACTATCGCCGGGGAGCTGTTTTTT.